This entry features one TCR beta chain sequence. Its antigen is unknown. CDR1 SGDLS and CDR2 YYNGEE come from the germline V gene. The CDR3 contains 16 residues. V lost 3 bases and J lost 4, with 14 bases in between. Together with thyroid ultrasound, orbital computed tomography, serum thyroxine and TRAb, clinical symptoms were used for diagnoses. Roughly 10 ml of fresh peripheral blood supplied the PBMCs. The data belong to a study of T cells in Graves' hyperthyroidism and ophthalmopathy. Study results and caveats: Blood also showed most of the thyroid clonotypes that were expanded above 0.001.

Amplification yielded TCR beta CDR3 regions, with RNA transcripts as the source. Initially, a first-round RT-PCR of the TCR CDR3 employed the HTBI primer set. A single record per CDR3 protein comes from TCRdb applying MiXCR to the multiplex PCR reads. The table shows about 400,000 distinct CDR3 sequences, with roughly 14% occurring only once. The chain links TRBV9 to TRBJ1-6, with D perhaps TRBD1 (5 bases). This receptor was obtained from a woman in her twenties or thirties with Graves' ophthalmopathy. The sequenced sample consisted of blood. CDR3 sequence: CASSASGLPYNSPLHF. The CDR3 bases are TGTGCCAGCAGCGCTTCGGGACTTCCTTATAATTCACCCCTCCACTTT.